These 27 T cell receptor beta chains share one sample of origin, sequenced in a study of control samples from healthy donors and cancer patients. Clones were read by immunoSEQ multiplex PCR, and TCRdb kept only the in-frame ones, dropping some. The table includes over 10,000 clones, around four fifths detected once. The sample taken for sequencing was formalin-fixed, paraffin-embedded tissue. Receptors originate from a male donor with melanoma.

The chain joins TRBV6-4 to TRBJ1-2, with 11 bases lining up with TRBD1. V trimming: 4 bases; J trimming: 8 bases; junction bases outside the gene matches: 6. CDR1 is MRHNA and CDR2 is SNTAGT in the germline V gene. The CDR3 covers 14 residues. The CDR3 DNA sequence: TGTGCCAGCAGTGCCGGGGGACAGGGGGAAGGCTACACCTTC. Translating gives CASSAGGQGEGYTF.

This chain uses TRBV7-2 with TRBJ2-3; the match to TRBD2 covers 9 bases. Germline V lookup: CDR1 SGHTA, CDR2 FQGNSA. The CDR3 has 16 amino acids. V lost 6 bases to trimming and J lost 7 bases; unmatched junction nucleotides: 14. The CDR3 loop reads CASSLEASGVVNTQYF. DNA for the CDR3: TGTGCCAGCAGTCTGGAGGCTAGCGGGGTTGTGAATACGCAGTATTTT.

The chain carries TRBV25-1 and TRBJ2-7, with D maybe TRBD1 (6 bases). This CDR3 region has 13 residues. V was pared by 4 bases and J by 9 bases, with 16 bases between. Germline V CDR1 and CDR2: MGHDK, SYGVNS. The CDR3 DNA reads as TGTGCCAGCAGTGCAATTACAGGGCCAACGCAGTACTTC. Its translation is CASSAITGPTQYF.

This chain links TRBV7-8 with TRBJ1-1, with D perhaps TRBD1 (6 bases). Trimming shortened V by 1 base and J by 1 base, and 19 bases separated the two germline ends. The germline V gene has CDR1 SGHVS and CDR2 FQNEAQ. The CDR3 spans 18 residues. The DNA of the CDR3 is TGTGCCAGCAGCTTAGAGGGGGGACCGGGACGTAAGAACACTGAAGCTTTCTTT. This codes for CASSLEGGPGRKNTEAFF. The entire variable domain, with the rest obtained from reference TRBV7-8 and TRBJ1-1, is as follows: GAGVSQSPRYKVAKRGQDVALRCDPISGHVSLFWYQQALGQGPEFLTYFQNEAQLDKSGLPSDRFFAERPEGSVSTLKIQRTQQEDSAVYLCASSLEGGPGRKNTEAFFGQGTRLTVV.

The chain carries TRBV7-8 and TRBJ2-7, with unresolved D. The CDR3 loop spans 13 amino acids. CDR1 is SGHVS, CDR2 FQNEAQ, per germline. V was shortened by 0 bases and J by 2 bases, with 5 bases between the two germline ends. As DNA, the CDR3 is TGTGCCAGCAGCTTAGCCAGAGCCTACGAGCAGTACTTC. It codes for CASSLARAYEQYF.

This clone was seen only a few times. J is TRBJ2-7 and V is TRBV6-1; D uncertain. The CDR3 extends over 15 amino acids. Looked up from germline, CDR1 is MNHNS and CDR2 is SASEGT. The ends were cut back, 1 base at V and 2 bases at J, with 12 bases in the middle. Here the CDR3 reads CASSEGAVPTYEQYF. DNA of the CDR3: TGTGCCAGCAGTGAAGGGGCGGTTCCCACCTACGAGCAGTACTTC.

This rearrangement joins TRBV4-1 to TRBJ2-7; TRBD2 might be the D (5 bases). From germline, CDR1 is MGHRA and CDR2 YSYEKL. This CDR3 is built from 16 residues. The ends were cut back, 4 bases at V and 7 bases at J, with 23 bases in the middle. CDR3 in DNA: TGCGCCAGCAGCCTCACCGTGGGAGCACTCTACGAAGAGCAGTACTTC. Its translation is CASSLTVGALYEEQYF.

The chain recombines TRBV28 with TRBJ1-2, with 7 bases lining up with TRBD1. In germline, CDR1 is MDHEN, CDR2 SYDVKM. The CDR3 spans 13 residues. Losses at the gene ends were 6 bases for V and 7 bases for J; bases not matched to a gene: 8. CDR3 sequence reads: CASSRDRVGGYTF. CDR3 DNA: TGTGCCAGCAGCAGAGACAGGGTTGGTGGCTACACCTTC.

The chain uses TRBV7-2 and TRBJ2-5; 7 bases line up with TRBD1. This CDR3 comprises 14 residues. Germline assignment: CDR1 SGHTA and CDR2 FQGNSA. The junction had 6 bases not matched to a gene; V was cut back by 5 bases and J by 3 bases. The CDR3 DNA is TGTGCCAGCAGCCGGGACAGAAGGGAAGAGACCCAGTACTTC. Translation gives CASSRDRREETQYF. The full variable domain, rest sourced from reference TRBV7-2 and TRBJ2-5, is GAGVSQSPSNKVTEKGKDVELRCDPISGHTALYWYRQSLGQGLEFLIYFQGNSAPDKSGLPSDRFSAERTGGSVSTLTIQRTQQEDSAVYLCASSRDRREETQYFGPGTRLLVL.

The chain combines TRBV5-1 with TRBJ2-1; D tentatively reads TRBD1 or TRBD2 (6 bases each). CDR3 size: 16 residues. The germline gives CDR1 SGHRS, CDR2 YFSETQ. Trimming took off 0 bases at V and 2 bases at J, with 12 bases between the two ends. Written as DNA, the CDR3 is TGCGCCAGCAGCTTGGATGAGGGGGGAGCCTACAATGAGCAGTTCTTC. Translated: CASSLDEGGAYNEQFF.

The genes are TRBV19 and TRBJ2-3, with D possibly matching TRBD2 (6 bases). The V gene's germline CDR1 is LNHDA and CDR2 SQIVND (reference sequence). V dropped 3 bases and J dropped 2 bases, with 12 bases sitting between them. The CDR3 extends over 15 amino acids. CDR3 loop: CASSIGGGLTDTQYF. In DNA, the CDR3 is TGTGCCAGTAGTATTGGTGGGGGACTCACAGATACGCAGTATTTT.

The chain combines TRBV7-2 with TRBJ1-6, with unresolved D. Trimming left V 5 bases short and J 7 bases short, with 9 bases between. The CDR3 runs to 13 residues. CDR1 SGHTA and CDR2 FQGNSA come from the germline V gene. The CDR3 coding sequence is TGTGCCAGCAGCCCTTTCCAGAATTCACCCCTCCACTTT. This translates into CASSPFQNSPLHF.

V usage is TRBV18 and J usage is TRBJ2-1, with a tentative D call TRBD1 (5 bases). Germline values: CDR1 KGHSH, CDR2 LQKENI. The CDR3 has 14 residues. With 5 bases removed from V and 6 bases from J, the gap between germline ends came to 14 bases. The CDR3 DNA is TGTGCCAGCTCAGTGGGGCCCCCCCCCAATGAGCAGTTCTTC. Translating gives CASSVGPPPNEQFF.

This clone was seen a few times. The chain joins TRBV7-2 to TRBJ1-2; D perhaps matches TRBD1 (5 bases). The germline V gene has CDR1 SGHTA and CDR2 FQGNSA. The V gene lost 5 bases and the J gene lost 2 bases, with 9 bases spanning the gap. The CDR3 loop spans 13 amino acids. Written as DNA, the CDR3 is TGTGCCAGCAGCGCGACAGTGAACTATGGCTACACCTTC. Its translation is CASSATVNYGYTF.

The genes are TRBV12-3 or TRBV12-4 and TRBJ2-1; 7 positions match TRBD1. This CDR3 spans 13 amino acids. V lost 5 bases, J lost 9 bases, and 7 bases stayed unmatched. The CDR3 loop reads CASSPRDRTEQFF. DNA of the CDR3: TGTGCCAGCAGTCCTAGGGACAGAACTGAGCAGTTCTTC.

The chain links TRBV7-8 to TRBJ2-2; unclear D gene. Trimming stripped 5 bases from V and 0 bases from J, with 7 bases between. Germline values: CDR1 SGHVS, CDR2 FQNEAQ. There are 14 residues in the CDR3. CDR3 nucleotide sequence: TGTGCCAGCAGCCCAAGGGCGAACACCGGGGAGCTGTTTTTT. Protein product: CASSPRANTGELFF.

This CDR3 reads CASSLIPTGGRGYNSPLHF. The CDR3 DNA follows: TGTGCCAGCAGCTTGATACCCACAGGGGGCCGGGGGTATAATTCACCCCTCCACTTT. The genes are TRBV6-2 or TRBV6-3 and TRBJ1-6; 9 bases match TRBD1. CDR1 and CDR2 (germline): MNHEY, SVGEGT. Trimming cost V 6 bases and J 4 bases; bases outside gene matches: 16. The CDR3 is 19 residues long.

V and J are TRBV12-5 and TRBJ1-1; tentative D call: TRBD1 (6 bases). CDR3 length: 13 residues. Germline-derived CDR1 and CDR2 are LGHNT and FRNRAP. V shed 6 bases and J shed 1 base, with 9 bases lying between them. CDR3 region: CASGRTENTEAFF. Here the CDR3 DNA reads TGTGCTAGTGGACGGACAGAGAACACTGAAGCTTTCTTT.

The chain uses TRBV11-2 and TRBJ1-2; no clear D gene. Trimming pared 5 bases from V and 4 bases from J, leaving 11 bases between. The CDR3 has 13 residues. Germline V lookup: CDR1 SGHAT, CDR2 FQNNGV. Written as DNA, the CDR3 is TGTGCCAGCAGCGGTGACAACTTCTATGGCTACACCTTC. Protein sequence: CASSGDNFYGYTF.

The table lists this clone with a few counts. This chain joins TRBV6-2 or TRBV6-3 and TRBJ2-7; tentatively, D is TRBD2 (5 bases). The V gene lost 0 bases and the J gene lost 0 bases, with 9 bases spanning the gap. The CDR3 runs 15 residues. CDR1 is MNHEY and CDR2 is SVGEGT in the germline V gene. This chain's CDR3 is CASSYSGGGSYEQYF. CDR3 in DNA: TGTGCCAGCAGTTACTCGGGCGGAGGCTCCTACGAGCAGTACTTC.

V and J are TRBV20-1 and TRBJ2-1; D gene unclear. The CDR3 is made up of 11 amino acids. V gave up 3 bases and J gave up 9 bases, with 9 bases separating them. Per germline, CDR1 DFQATT and CDR2 SNEGSKA (reference sequence). The CDR3 region is CSASPLGEQFF. The CDR3 DNA is TGCAGTGCTAGTCCATTGGGTGAGCAGTTCTTC.

This clone showed up just once. V and J are TRBV29-1 and TRBJ2-3; 7 nucleotides agree with TRBD1. With 7 bases clipped from V and 6 bases from J, the junction kept 4 bases outside the gene matches. There are 11 residues in the CDR3. Germline V gives CDR1 SQVTM, CDR2 ANQGSEA. The CDR3 sequence is CSARQGDTQYF. The CDR3 coding sequence is TGCAGCGCCCGACAGGGCGATACGCAGTATTTT.

This chain connects TRBV27 to TRBJ1-1, with D maybe TRBD1 (5 bases). Germline loops: CDR1 MNHEY, CDR2 SMNVEV (reference sequence). This CDR3 is built from 14 residues. Deletions cut 2 bases from V and 4 bases from J, with 11 bases between. CDR3 in amino acids: CASSLVGRGTEAFF. The CDR3 DNA reads as TGTGCCAGCAGTTTAGTGGGGAGGGGCACTGAAGCTTTCTTT.

V is TRBV6-2 or TRBV6-3 and J is TRBJ1-5; 9 bases match TRBD1. The CDR3 loop spans 14 amino acids. Germline V gives CDR1 MNHEY, CDR2 SVGEGT. Trimming cost V 5 bases and J 1 base; bases outside gene matches: 0. The CDR3 protein is CASSGQGSNQPQHF. CDR3 nucleotides: TGTGCCAGCAGTGGACAGGGGAGCAATCAGCCCCAGCATTTT.

The J gene is TRBJ1-1, the V gene TRBV6-1; D uncertain. This CDR3 comprises 11 residues. CDR1 is MNHNS and CDR2 is SASEGT in the germline V gene. V was cut by 2 bases and J by 3 bases, with 1 base left in between. CDR3 coding DNA: TGTGCCAGCAGTGAATACACTGAAGCTTTCTTT. Translating gives CASSEYTEAFF.

This clone is medium-sized (0.01 to 0.1%) within its sample. The rearrangement uses TRBV27 and TRBJ2-2; 10 positions match TRBD1. J lost 2 bases, V lost 6 bases, and 6 bases had no gene match. CDR1 is MNHEY and CDR2 is SMNVEV in the germline V gene (reference sequence). The CDR3 totals 16 residues. The CDR3 loop reads CASRKDRGRNTGELFF. The CDR3 region has the DNA TGTGCCAGCAGGAAAGACAGGGGGCGCAACACCGGGGAGCTGTTTTTT.

This chain connects TRBV19 to TRBJ1-6; D remains ambiguous. V lost 2 bases and J 6 bases, leaving 11 bases between the germline ends. The CDR3 is made up of 15 amino acids. In germline, CDR1 is LNHDA, CDR2 SQIVND (reference sequence). Here the CDR3 DNA reads TGTGCCAGTAGTATAACCTTTGGGGTTAATTCACCCCTCCACTTT. This codes for CASSITFGVNSPLHF. Combining the CDR3 with reference TRBV19 and TRBJ1-6 gives the whole variable domain DGGITQSPKYLFRKEGQNVTLSCEQNLNHDAMYWYRQDPGQGLRLIYYSQIVNDFQKGDIAEGYSVSREKKESFPLTVTSAQKNPTAFYLCASSITFGVNSPLHFGNGTRLTVT.